The clone carrying this T cell receptor (beta chain) was seen at least ten times. Its antigen remains unknown. This entry comes from a study of neurological immune-mediated disorders. Whole-study context: Multiple sclerosis patients numbering some 35 comprised about 30 relapsing-remitting and 3 secondary progressive patients. Study-wide points: The greatest TCR clonal expansion occurred in HTLV-1-associated myelopathy and the least in multiple sclerosis, which fell below healthy controls.

V shed 0 bases and J shed 4 bases, with 10 bases lying between them. Per the germline V gene, CDR1 is SGHRS and CDR2 is YFSETQ. The CDR3 has 14 residues. cDNA was made by 5'RACE with 10-nucleotide random UMIs. TCRdb recomputed calls from the 5' RACE reads with MiXCR, one row per CDR3 protein. The sample has roughly 52,000 distinct CDR3 sequences, about 3.7% seen once. Sequencing was done on a sample of PBMCs. The TCR originated in a man aged 55 to 70 with multiple sclerosis. This rearrangement joins TRBV5-1 to TRBJ1-2; D unresolved. This chain's CDR3 is CASSLDLASYGYTF. The CDR3 nucleotides are TGCGCCAGCAGCTTGGACCTCGCCAGCTATGGCTACACCTTC.